Listed below are T cell receptor beta chains from one sample, sequenced in a study of a mutant IDH1 vaccine in newly diagnosed glioma. Using immunoSEQ multiplex PCR, the repertoire was profiled, and TCRdb retains in-frame clones only, with some absent. Seen here are about 68,000 clones, almost 85% observed once, and the top ten hold approximately 12%. No antigens are known for them. Material: PBMCs, obtained from a glioma patient whose treatment included an IDH1 peptide vaccine. The source of these receptors is a man younger than 35 with glioma. The CDR3 runs from the conserved cysteine through the conserved F or W.

J: TRBJ1-2; V: TRBV21-1; CDR3: CASSEKKVDSDYGYTF
J: TRBJ2-2; V: TRBV6-4; CDR3: CASSSGNTGELFF
J: TRBJ2-5; V: TRBV7-2; CDR3: CASSLSGPKETQYF
J: TRBJ2-7; V: TRBV28; CDR3: CASSLPGQGGYEQYF
J: TRBJ1-1; V: TRBV25-1; CDR3: CASSLSVGTEAFF
J: TRBJ1-1; V: TRBV7-2; CDR3: CASSLVGGIFGTEAFF
J: TRBJ2-7; V: TRBV9; CDR3: CASTREPSGYEQYF
J: TRBJ2-7; V: TRBV5-8; CDR3: CASSLGHRTYEQYF
J: TRBJ1-1; V: TRBV4-3; CDR3: CASSQKGVTEAFF
J: TRBJ1-2; V: TRBV11-1; CDR3: CASSFTTDVNYGYTF
J: TRBJ2-5; V: TRBV4-2; CDR3: CASRGTSEETQYF
J: TRBJ2-3; V: TRBV2; CDR3: CASGRIWSTDTQYF
J: TRBJ1-1; V: TRBV5-8; CDR3: CASSLAPLDTTEAFF
J: TRBJ2-2; V: TRBV4-3; CDR3: CASSQEATGGYPGELFF
J: TRBJ2-7; V: TRBV27; CDR3: CASSQGTHEQYF
J: TRBJ1-2; V: TRBV28; CDR3: CASSSGQRSSYTF
J: TRBJ1-1; V: TRBV6-5; CDR3: CASSLDRGAEAFF
J: TRBJ1-5; V: TRBV4-2; CDR3: CASSQVINSNQPQHF
J: TRBJ1-1; V: TRBV15; CDR3: CATSRDWPGQGAEAFF
J: TRBJ2-7; V: TRBV20-1; CDR3: CSARVDYEQYF
J: TRBJ2-2; V: TRBV5-1; CDR3: CASSYSTSGGVNTGELFF
J: TRBJ1-5; V: TRBV21-1; CDR3: CASSKKIPSNQPQHF
J: TRBJ1-5; V: TRBV9; CDR3: CASSVGISGPDQPQHF
J: TRBJ2-3; V: TRBV7-2; CDR3: CASSPVIGRGTDTQYF
J: TRBJ1-2; V: TRBV10-2; CDR3: CASSQSQGWGYGYTF
J: TRBJ1-6; V: TRBV2; CDR3: CASRGTGRYNSPLHF
J: TRBJ2-5; V: TRBV7-2; CDR3: CASSSSGQGSQYF
J: TRBJ1-5; V: TRBV4-2; CDR3: CASSQDNRPNQPQHF
J: TRBJ2-7; V: TRBV4-3; CDR3: CASSQDRSSYEQYF
J: TRBJ1-2; V: TRBV18; CDR3: CASSPGGPYGYTF
J: TRBJ2-7; V: TRBV7-9; CDR3: CASSLGGRGANSYEQYF
J: TRBJ2-7; V: TRBV30; CDR3: CAWRGPGQKFYEQYF
J: TRBJ2-2; V: TRBV21-1; CDR3: CASSTTGAGGPTGELFF
J: TRBJ2-1; V: TRBV28; CDR3: CASRKSGIAYNEQFF
J: TRBJ1-1; V: TRBV6-5; CDR3: CASSYGTVWMNTEAFF
J: TRBJ2-3; V: TRBV27; CDR3: CASRMGRSTDTQYF
J: TRBJ2-5; V: TRBV27; CDR3: CASSLSISGIQYF
J: TRBJ1-6; V: TRBV6-5; CDR3: CASSYRAWVYNSPLHF
J: TRBJ1-2; V: TRBV4-2; CDR3: CASSQAASGGVGYTF